This entry concerns a single T cell receptor (beta chain). The sample belongs to a study of blood T cell repertoires in COVID-19. Study overall: Material from acute and convalescent COVID-19 was sourced from the United States, Italy and Spain. From T cells, B-cell-depleted T cells, or PBMCs came the material, which was cDNA or gDNA.

Original data processing: Estimation of nucleated cell counts relied on the amplification of reference gene primers. Profiled with immunoSEQ multiplex PCR; TCRdb holds only in-frame clones, not every one. That table supplies the V and J calls and clone size; D and trimming were determined from the DNA. The data contain around 130,000 clones, 80% to 85% of them singletons. Trimming cost V 2 bases and J 1 base, with 11 bases left between them. The CDR3 loop spans 15 amino acids. The germline gives CDR1 SGHTA, CDR2 FQGNSA. The origin of this receptor is a man in his 60s with acute or convalescent COVID-19. The sequenced sample was peripheral blood. The chain links TRBV7-2 to TRBJ2-5; a weak D match, TRBD1 (6 bases). The CDR3 loop reads CASSLIGQSQETQYF. The CDR3 nucleotides are TGTGCCAGCAGCTTAATAGGACAGTCCCAAGAGACCCAGTACTTC.